This paragraph reports one T cell receptor beta chain. TCRdb's table, derived via immunoSEQ multiplex PCR, lists solely in-frame clones and lacks some. Among roughly 440,000 clones listed, about 91% were seen once. This sample stems from a study of blood T cell repertoires in COVID-19. The germline CDR1 and CDR2 sequences are DFQATT and SNEGSKA (reference sequence). Trimming stripped 3 bases from V and 7 bases from J, with 13 bases between. This CDR3 is built from 13 residues. Source material: peripheral blood. The clonotype comes from a woman between 45 and 65 years old with COVID-19, enrolled during active disease. This chain joins TRBV20-1 and TRBJ2-1; no clear D. This CDR3 reads CSASGLVKNEQFF. In nucleotides, the CDR3 is TGCAGTGCTAGTGGGCTAGTCAAGAATGAGCAGTTCTTC.